This record looks at one T cell receptor (beta chain) sequence and its context. Its specificity is not known. Germline loops: CDR1 DFQATT, CDR2 SNEGSKA (reference sequence). The CDR3 sequence is 11 residues long. This entry is derived from a study of STAT5B mutations in CD4+ large granular lymphocyte leukemia. Study information: The CDR3 'QG' motif was associated with a particular HLA allele among healthy donors.

Findings of the study overall: About a quarter of private leukemic clonotypes occurred rarely in other patients' non-leukemic repertoires. Top patient clones used TRBV06 genes more often: 8/27 versus 2/35 in controls.

Sequencing was at survey level. Sequencing was performed with immunoSEQ multiplex PCR; in TCRdb, only in-frame clones are kept and a portion is missing. The table lists over 25,000 clones, more than 65% of them singletons, with roughly 6.2% in the top ten. This TCR derives from a human donor in good health. The specimen sequenced was CD4+ T cells from blood buffy coats. This chain uses TRBV20-1 with TRBJ1-3; TRBD1 matches 7 bases. The CDR3 DNA is TGCAGCGAGGGACAGGGAAACACCATATATTTT. Encoded protein: CSEGQGNTIYF.